A single sample is the source of the 24 T cell receptor beta chains below, sequenced in a study of regulatory T cells in long-lasting Graves disease. Assembly of TCR beta libraries relied on iRepertoire HTBI primers together with Arm-PCR of CDR3 regions. Each CDR3 protein gets one entry after TCRdb re-called the multiplex PCR reads with MiXCR. This repertoire shows 300,000 to 400,000 distinct CDR3 sequences, 16% found once; its top ten account for 25% to 30%. The time point is: newly diagnosed GD, antithyroid drugs for less than 3 months. PBMC-derived RNA was used for the TCR library. These data were also reused for a study on T cells in Graves' hyperthyroidism and ophthalmopathy.

The sample was peripheral blood mononuclear cells (PBMCs), taken at new diagnosis, from a patient treated with antithyroid drugs. These receptors originate from a man aged 40-55 years with Graves disease.

The V call is TRBV7-9, the J call TRBJ2-5, with D maybe TRBD1 (5 bases). This CDR3 comprises 15 residues. V was shortened by 1 base and J by 7 bases, with 16 bases between the two germline ends. The germline V gene has CDR1 SEHNR and CDR2 FQNEAQ (reference sequence). This CDR3 reads CASSLEGARAATQYF. The CDR3 region has the DNA TGTGCCAGCAGCTTAGAAGGTGCCAGGGCCGCGACCCAGTACTTC. The variable domain in full, completed from reference TRBV7-9 and TRBJ2-5, reads DTGVSQNPRHKITKRGQNVTFRCDPISEHNRLYWYRQTLGQGPEFLTYFQNEAQLEKSRLLSDRFSAERPKGSFSTLEIQRTEQGDSAMYLCASSLEGARAATQYFGPGTRLLVL.

Notes on this clonotype: This clone may be a read error of a much larger clone one base away. The chain employs TRBV6-2 or TRBV6-3 and TRBJ2-3; possible D gene TRBD1, 5 bases. The CDR3 is 15 amino acids. CDR1 is MNHEY, CDR2 SVGEGT, per germline. The V and J ends lost 6 bases and 1 base respectively, with 14 bases between them. Here the CDR3 DNA reads TGTGCCAGCAGCCGCCGGCTAGGGGGCACAGATACGCAGTATTTT. This encodes CASSRRLGGTDTQYF.

The chain couples TRBV6-1 to TRBJ2-5, with TRBD2 identical over 7 bases. This CDR3 is built from 15 residues. Germline lookup yields CDR1 MNHNS and CDR2 SASEGT. V shed 1 base and J 5 bases; nucleotides not matched to a gene: 7. The CDR3 nucleotides are TGTGCCAGCAGTGAAGGGGGGGGACGGCGGGAGACCCAGTACTTC. Protein product: CASSEGGGRRETQYF.

Many counts were recorded for this clonotype. The chain recombines TRBV11-3 with TRBJ2-1; D possibly corresponds to TRBD1 (6 bases). The length of the CDR3 is 15 residues. CDR1 is SGHNT, CDR2 YENEEA, per germline. With 5 bases removed from V and 2 bases from J, the gap between germline ends came to 13 bases. CDR3 in amino acids: CASSLRQAAYNEQFF. CDR3 nucleotides: TGTGCCAGCAGCCTCCGACAGGCCGCCTACAATGAGCAGTTCTTC. The complete variable domain, with remaining parts taken from reference TRBV11-3 and TRBJ2-1, reads EAGVVQSPRYKIIEKKQPVAFWCNPISGHNTLYWYLQNLGQGPELLIRYENEEAVDDSQLPKDRFSAERLKGVDSTLKIQPAELGDSAVYLCASSLRQAAYNEQFFGPGTRLTVL.

This clonotype was found many times. This rearrangement joins TRBV6-1 to TRBJ1-1, with a possible D match to TRBD1 (6 bases). The germline V gene encodes CDR1 MNHNS and CDR2 SASEGT. V was pared by 5 bases and J by 6 bases, with 10 bases between. This CDR3 is built from 12 residues. CDR3 sequence: CASSRTGPEAFF. CDR3 sequence (DNA): TGTGCCAGCAGTCGCACAGGGCCTGAAGCTTTCTTT.

Ten or more counts support this clonotype. This chain links TRBV24-1 with TRBJ2-1; 12 bases fit TRBD1. The germline gives CDR1 KGHDR, CDR2 SFDVKD. Trimming cost V 2 bases and J 8 bases; bases outside gene matches: 6. The CDR3 is 16 amino acids. This chain's CDR3 is CATSDYGTGGWHEQFF. Written as DNA, the CDR3 is TGTGCCACCAGTGATTACGGGACAGGGGGCTGGCATGAGCAGTTCTTC.

This clonotype was found many times. V usage is TRBV28 and J usage is TRBJ1-5; 7 bases line up with TRBD1. Germline CDR1 MDHEN, CDR2 SYDVKM. The CDR3 is made up of 17 amino acids. V was pared by 4 bases and J by 0 bases, with 9 bases of the junction left unmatched. The CDR3 spells CASSSFGTAYSNQPQHF. CDR3 sequence (DNA): TGTGCCAGCAGTTCCTTCGGGACAGCATATAGCAATCAGCCCCAGCATTTT.

This clonotype was seen repeatedly, ten times or more. The chain links TRBV29-1 to TRBJ1-2; D not resolved. Trimming stripped 5 bases from V and 3 bases from J, with 7 bases between. This CDR3 has 11 amino acids. CDR1 SQVTM and CDR2 ANQGSEA come from the germline V gene. CDR3 residues: CSVLSDYGYTF. The CDR3 DNA sequence: TGCAGCGTTTTGTCGGACTATGGCTACACCTTC.

The sample holds a few counts of this clonotype. The chain has TRBV3-1 and TRBJ1-5, with 10 bases identical to TRBD1. V dropped 6 bases and J dropped 6; count of bases not matched to a gene: 5. The CDR3 length is 14 residues. Germline V gives CDR1 LGHDT, CDR2 YNNKEL (reference sequence). The CDR3 is CASSLRDRGQPQHF. The DNA for the CDR3 is TGTGCCAGCAGTCTCAGGGACAGGGGTCAGCCCCAGCATTTT.

This chain uses TRBV12-3 or TRBV12-4 with TRBJ2-1; possible D gene TRBD2, 6 bases. The CDR3 has 20 amino acids. V shed 6 bases and J shed 0 bases, with 27 bases lying between them. CDR3 bases: TGTGCCAGCAGCCTCACCCGGGACTCTCCGACTTTTAGCTCCTACAATGAGCAGTTCTTC. It translates to CASSLTRDSPTFSSYNEQFF.

The chain carries TRBV20-1 and TRBJ2-5; D gene uncertain. V dropped 4 bases and J dropped 2 bases, with 14 bases sitting between them. Germline assignment: CDR1 DFQATT and CDR2 SNEGSKA (reference sequence). The CDR3 covers 14 residues. The CDR3 is CSAILARQQETQYF. The CDR3 DNA reads TGCAGTGCTATTTTGGCCAGACAACAAGAGACCCAGTACTTC.

This clonotype was found many times. The chain uses TRBV3-1 and TRBJ2-3, with TRBD2 matching over 7 bases. CDR1 LGHDT and CDR2 YNNKEL come from the germline V gene (reference sequence). The trim removed 3 bases at V and 6 bases at J, leaving 9 bases unmatched. The CDR3 is 15 residues long. Written as DNA, the CDR3 is TGTGCCAGCAGCCAGTGGACGGGGGGTCCCGATACGCAGTATTTT. This gives the protein CASSQWTGGPDTQYF.

The rearrangement joins TRBV7-6 to TRBJ2-5; 8 bases fit TRBD2. After removal of 1 base from V and 4 bases from J, the junction contained 23 bases not matched to a gene. The germline V gene has CDR1 SGHVS and CDR2 FNYEAQ. The CDR3 has 21 residues. CDR3 sequence: CASSLVVSGAGGQGFRETQYF. CDR3 coding DNA: TGTGCCAGCAGCTTAGTCGTTTCTGGGGCGGGGGGCCAAGGATTTCGAGAGACCCAGTACTTC.

Ten or more counts support this clonotype. The CDR3 DNA sequence: TGTGCCAGCAGTCCTCTCGGGACAGGGGGCGCAGATACGCAGTATTTT. This codes for CASSPLGTGGADTQYF. The V and J genes are TRBV25-1 and TRBJ2-3; the match to TRBD1 covers 12 bases. This CDR3 is 16 amino acids long. V trimming: 5 bases; J trimming: 4 bases; junction bases outside the gene matches: 7. Germline V gene sequence: CDR1 MGHDK, CDR2 SYGVNS.

This clonotype was seen only a few times. This rearrangement joins TRBV28 to TRBJ1-6; the D is unclear. With 3 bases removed from V and 7 bases from J, the gap between germline ends came to 10 bases. Looked up from germline, CDR1 is MDHEN and CDR2 is SYDVKM. There are 14 residues in the CDR3. The CDR3 nucleotides read TGTGCCAGCAGTTTGTTACAGAGAAATTCACCCCTCCACTTT. Its translation is CASSLLQRNSPLHF.

This clonotype was seen many times. The chain joins TRBV5-1 to TRBJ2-7, with D possibly matching TRBD1 (6 bases). V lost 2 bases and J 2 bases, leaving 20 bases between the germline ends. The germline V gene has CDR1 SGHRS and CDR2 YFSETQ. The CDR3 has 17 amino acids. CDR3 DNA sequence: TGCGCCAGCAGCTTTCGGAGGTCCCCTGGACAGCCCTACGAGCAGTACTTC. Residues: CASSFRRSPGQPYEQYF.

This clonotype was counted at least ten times. The V gene is TRBV5-1, the J gene TRBJ1-1; 8 nucleotides line up with TRBD1. The CDR3 is made up of 16 amino acids. Germline loops: CDR1 SGHRS, CDR2 YFSETQ. The V segment lost 4 bases and the J segment 5 bases; nucleotides outside the gene matches: 13. In DNA, the CDR3 is TGCGCCAGCAGCCCGGATAACAACAGGGGGGGGACTGAAGCTTTCTTT. Translation: CASSPDNNRGGTEAFF.

This clonotype was found many times. The genes are TRBV7-3 and TRBJ2-3; the D gene is possibly TRBD1 (5 bases). The CDR3 length is 13 residues. Per germline, CDR1 SGHTA and CDR2 FQGTGA. The V end lost 5 bases, the J end lost 7 bases, and 13 bases lay between the germline ends. The CDR3 spells CASSLGRTNTQYF. The CDR3 nucleotides are TGTGCCAGCAGCCTCGGACGGACAAATACGCAGTATTTT.

Comment on this clonotype: A far larger clone is off by one base, so a read error is likely. The chain links TRBV7-2 to TRBJ2-7; possible D gene TRBD2, 5 bases. Germline CDR1 and CDR2: SGHTA and FQGNSA. The CDR3 extends over 14 amino acids. CDR3: CASSAGILPYEQNF. The CDR3 bases are TGTGCCAGCAGTGCCGGGATACTGCCCTACGAGCAGAACTTC. Full variable domain (missing parts from reference TRBV7-2 and TRBJ2-7): GAGVSQSPSNKVTEKGKDVELRCDPISGHTALYWYRQSLGQGLEFLIYFQGNSAPDKSGLPSDRFSAERTGGSVSTLTIQRTQQEDSAVYLCASSAGILPYEQNFGPGTRLTVT.

This clonotype appeared a few times. The J gene is TRBJ2-7, the V gene TRBV2; possibly TRBD1 for D (6 bases). Trimming stripped 7 bases from V and 2 bases from J, with 12 bases between. This CDR3 has 13 residues. Germline values: CDR1 SNHLY, CDR2 FYNNEI. The CDR3 loop is CASNWDTAYEQYF. The DNA for the CDR3 is TGTGCCAGCAATTGGGACACCGCCTACGAGCAGTACTTC.

This chain connects TRBV29-1 to TRBJ1-1; 7 bases match TRBD1. With V trimmed by 4 bases and J by 5 bases, 7 bases remained unmatched. The CDR3 loop spans 13 amino acids. The V gene's germline CDR1 is SQVTM and CDR2 ANQGSEA. The CDR3 DNA sequence: TGCAGCGTTGCAGGACAGGTTGGGACTGAAGCTTTCTTT. Translating gives CSVAGQVGTEAFF.

The genes are TRBV9 and TRBJ2-1, with a tentative D call TRBD2 (6 bases). The germline V and J ends were trimmed by 0 bases and 5 bases, with 21 bases remaining between them. Per germline, CDR1 SGDLS and CDR2 YYNGEE. The CDR3 covers 18 residues. The CDR3 here is CASSVGLQTGTRHNEQFF. The DNA for the CDR3 is TGTGCCAGCAGCGTAGGTCTCCAGACGGGGACTCGACACAATGAGCAGTTCTTC. The full variable domain, in which reference TRBV9 and TRBJ2-1 provide the parts outside the CDR3, is DSGVTQTPKHLITATGQRVTLRCSPRSGDLSVYWYQQSLDQGLQFLIQYYNGEERAKGNILERFSAQQFPDLHSELNLSSLELGDSALYFCASSVGLQTGTRHNEQFFGPGTRLTVL.

This clonotype came up a few times. The genes are TRBV6-1 and TRBJ2-7, with 13 bases identical to TRBD2. The CDR3 spans 14 residues. Unmatched junction bases numbered 3, after V lost 6 bases and J lost 4 bases. Germline V gene sequence: CDR1 MNHNS, CDR2 SASEGT. CDR3 nucleotides: TGTGCCAGCAGGGAGGGACTAGCGGGGTACGAGCAGTACTTC. Amino acid sequence: CASREGLAGYEQYF.

In this sample, this clonotype turned up many times. The genes are TRBV12-3 or TRBV12-4 and TRBJ1-5; D not certain. The CDR3 runs to 11 residues. Written as DNA, the CDR3 is TGTGCTAACAAATTCGGCCAGCCCCAGCATTTT. Translation gives CANKFGQPQHF.